This entry concerns a single T cell receptor (beta chain). Germline CDR1 and CDR2: SGHNT and YYREEE (reference sequence). The J segment lost 5 bases and the V segment lost 4 bases, leaving 6 bases of the junction unmatched. CDR3 size: 16 residues. This sample is drawn from a study of blood T cell repertoires in COVID-19. The method was immunoSEQ multiplex PCR; TCRdb's version includes in-frame clones alone and lacks a portion of them. Of around 330,000 clones in the sample, around 89% were seen once. The source material was PBMCs or T cells enriched from blood (not recorded which). The chain carries TRBV5-4 and TRBJ2-2; 12 nucleotides match TRBD2. This TCR came from a middle-aged woman who had recovered from COVID-19. CDR3 loop: CASSLPGTSGTGELFF. CDR3 sequence (DNA): TGTGCCAGCAGCCTCCCCGGGACTAGCGGGACCGGGGAGCTGTTTTTT.